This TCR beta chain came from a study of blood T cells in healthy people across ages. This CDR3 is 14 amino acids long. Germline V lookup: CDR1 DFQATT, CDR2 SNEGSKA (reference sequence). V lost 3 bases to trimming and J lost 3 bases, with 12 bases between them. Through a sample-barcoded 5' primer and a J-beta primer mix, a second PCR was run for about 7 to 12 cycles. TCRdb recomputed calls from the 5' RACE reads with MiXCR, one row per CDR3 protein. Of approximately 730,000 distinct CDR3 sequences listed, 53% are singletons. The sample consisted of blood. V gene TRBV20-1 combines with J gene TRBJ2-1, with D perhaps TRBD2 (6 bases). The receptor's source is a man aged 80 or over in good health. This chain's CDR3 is CSASAGGIYNEQFF. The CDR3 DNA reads TGCAGTGCTAGCGCCGGGGGAATCTACAATGAGCAGTTCTTC.